Presented here are 16 T cell receptor beta chains from one specimen sequenced in a study of OX40 agonist ivuxolimab in advanced cancers. Only in-frame clones appear in the TCRdb table, and some are missing; sequencing was by immunoSEQ multiplex PCR. The sample holds around 77,000 clones, 85% to 90% seen once. Sample: CD4+ or CD8+ T cells sorted from blood, taken in a trial of the OX40 agonist ivuxolimab. The receptors were sampled from an adult with an advanced solid tumor such as melanoma, head and neck, liver or kidney cancer.

This clone was found a few times. The CDR3 DNA reads TGTGCCAGCAGACTTAGCTCTGGAAACACCATATATTTT. As protein: CASRLSSGNTIYF. The chain links TRBV6-5 to TRBJ1-3; no definite D call. This CDR3 has 13 amino acids. CDR1 is MNHEY and CDR2 is SVGAGI in the germline V gene. Trimming removed 6 bases from V and 0 bases from J, with 6 bases in between.

The V gene is TRBV5-4, the J gene TRBJ2-1; D uncertain. There are 13 residues in the CDR3. The V gene's germline CDR1 is SGHNT and CDR2 YYREEE (reference sequence). V lost 2 bases and J 3 bases, leaving 6 bases between the germline ends. CDR3 in DNA: TGTGCCAGCAGCTTCGACGGCTACAATGAGCAGTTCTTC. Encoded protein: CASSFDGYNEQFF.

The CDR3 DNA is TGTGCCAGCAGCTTAAACCAGGGAGGCCCCTACGAGCAGTACTTC. Amino acids: CASSLNQGGPYEQYF. J is TRBJ2-7 and V is TRBV11-2, with D possibly being TRBD2 (6 bases). Germline V gene lookup returns CDR1 SGHAT and CDR2 FQNNGV. The CDR3 totals 15 residues. Deletions cut 2 bases from V and 2 bases from J, with 13 bases between.

There are a few counts of this clone. J is TRBJ2-2 and V is TRBV30; 11 nucleotides align to TRBD2. The CDR3 is 15 residues long. The ends lost 4 bases at V and 6 bases at J; junction bases unmatched: 7. Germline CDR1 GTSNPN, CDR2 SVGIG (reference sequence). As DNA, the CDR3 is TGTGCCTGGACTAGGACTAGCGGGTTCGCCGGGGAGCTGTTTTTT. Translation gives CAWTRTSGFAGELFF.

The gene calls are TRBV18 and TRBJ1-5, with D maybe TRBD1 (5 bases). The CDR3 consists of 15 residues. Trimming stripped 6 bases from V and 2 bases from J, with 14 bases between. The germline gives CDR1 KGHSH, CDR2 LQKENI. In nucleotides, the CDR3 is TGTGCCAGCTCCCAGGGAGTTGGGGGCAATCAGCCCCAGCATTTT. As protein: CASSQGVGGNQPQHF.

J is TRBJ1-4 and V is TRBV11-2, with TRBD1 identical over 10 bases. Germline values: CDR1 SGHAT, CDR2 FQNNGV. Trimming at V came to 3 bases and at J to 8 bases, leaving 3 bases not matched to a gene. This CDR3 comprises 14 residues. Here the CDR3 DNA reads TGTGCCAGCAGCTTCCGGACAGGGGGGGAAAAACTGTTTTTT. This gives the protein CASSFRTGGEKLFF.

This chain links TRBV18 with TRBJ2-3, with TRBD1 matching over 7 bases. V shed 2 bases, J shed 6 bases, and the junction held 8 bases outside the gene matches. The CDR3 has 15 residues. The germline V gene encodes CDR1 KGHSH and CDR2 LQKENI. This CDR3 reads CASSPGTAARDTQYF. The CDR3 DNA follows: TGTGCCAGCTCACCAGGGACAGCGGCCAGGGATACGCAGTATTTT. Full variable domain (remainder filled in from reference TRBV18 and TRBJ2-3): NAGVMQNPRHLVRRRGQEARLRCSPMKGHSHVYWYRQLPEEGLKFMVYLQKENIIDESGMPKERFSAEFPKEGPSILRIQQVVRGDSAAYFCASSPGTAARDTQYFGPGTRLTVL.

The genes are TRBV7-9 and TRBJ1-2; no firm D call. Germline CDR1 SEHNR, CDR2 FQNEAQ (reference sequence). This CDR3 spans 13 amino acids. V was pared by 3 bases and J by 0 bases, with 5 bases between. The CDR3 reads CASSFGANYGYTF. CDR3 bases: TGTGCCAGCAGCTTCGGGGCTAACTATGGCTACACCTTC.

The table lists this clone with a few counts. The rearrangement joins TRBV7-2 to TRBJ2-7, with D uncertain. CDR3 length: 16 residues. V lost 2 bases, J lost 2 bases, and 16 bases lay in between. Germline CDR1 and CDR2: SGHTA and FQGNSA. This CDR3 reads CASSLSSTGVAYEQYF. CDR3 DNA: TGTGCCAGCAGCTTAAGTAGCACTGGGGTCGCCTACGAGCAGTACTTC.

V is TRBV9 and J is TRBJ1-2; TRBD1 is a possible D gene (5 bases). Per the germline V gene, CDR1 is SGDLS and CDR2 is YYNGEE. Trimming took off 3 bases at V and 0 bases at J, with 15 bases between the two ends. The CDR3 spans 16 residues. CDR3 DNA: TGTGCCAGCAGCGCGACGAGGGACGGTACTAACTATGGCTACACCTTC. It encodes CASSATRDGTNYGYTF.

The chain recombines TRBV5-1 with TRBJ2-3, with 11 bases aligning to TRBD2. V was clipped by 0 bases and J by 5 bases; unmatched bases: 2. CDR3 length: 15 residues. Germline V gene lookup returns CDR1 SGHRS and CDR2 YFSETQ. The CDR3 is CASSLGLAGGDTQYF. CDR3 DNA: TGCGCCAGCAGCTTGGGCCTAGCGGGGGGAGATACGCAGTATTTT.

This chain connects TRBV9 to TRBJ1-1; no reliable D call. The CDR3 has 13 amino acids. Germline V gives CDR1 SGDLS, CDR2 YYNGEE. Between the trimmed V and J ends, which lost 0 bases and 2 bases, there was a span of 5 bases. The CDR3 region has the DNA TGTGCCAGCAGCGTAGCTACTAACACTGAAGCTTTCTTT. Encoded protein: CASSVATNTEAFF. The variable domain in full, with the rest retrieved from reference TRBV9 and TRBJ1-1, is DSGVTQTPKHLITATGQRVTLRCSPRSGDLSVYWYQQSLDQGLQFLIQYYNGEERAKGNILERFSAQQFPDLHSELNLSSLELGDSALYFCASSVATNTEAFFGQGTRLTVV.

The chain employs TRBV11-2 and TRBJ2-7; 9 bases map to TRBD2. This CDR3 spans 15 amino acids. Germline CDR1 and CDR2: SGHAT and FQNNGV. V was clipped by 2 bases and J by 0 bases; unmatched bases: 2. As DNA, the CDR3 is TGTGCCAGCAGCTTACTTAGCGGGGGCTCCTACGAGCAGTACTTC. This encodes CASSLLSGGSYEQYF.

V is TRBV9 and J is TRBJ2-3, with D perhaps being TRBD1 or TRBD2 (5 bases each). The V and J ends lost 5 bases and 5 bases respectively, with 15 bases between them. The germline V gene encodes CDR1 SGDLS and CDR2 YYNGEE. The CDR3 contains 14 residues. The CDR3 protein is CASRPGTQRDTQYF. In nucleotides, the CDR3 is TGTGCCAGCAGACCGGGGACCCAGCGAGATACGCAGTATTTT.

Comments on this clone: The same CDR3 is also encoded by other DNA sequences in this sample. The J gene is TRBJ1-5, the V gene TRBV28, with TRBD1 identical over 7 bases. The CDR3 totals 14 residues. Germline V lookup: CDR1 MDHEN, CDR2 SYDVKM. V was pared by 2 bases and J by 2 bases, with 0 bases of the junction left unmatched. CDR3 in amino acids: CASSLTGGNQPQHF. The CDR3 DNA reads as TGTGCCAGCAGTTTAACAGGGGGCAATCAGCCCCAGCATTTT. The entire variable domain, with the rest obtained from reference TRBV28 and TRBJ1-5, is as follows: DVKVTQSSRYLVKRTGEKVFLECVQDMDHENMFWYRQDPGLGLRLIYFSYDVKMKEKGDIPEGYSVSREKKERFSLILESASTNQTSMYLCASSLTGGNQPQHFGDGTRLSIL.

The chain joins TRBV2 to TRBJ1-2; no definite D call. The germline V gene has CDR1 SNHLY and CDR2 FYNNEI. Trimming cost V 10 bases and J 4 bases, with 13 bases left between them. The CDR3 runs to 12 residues. CDR3 amino acids: CATLDGAYGYTF. The CDR3 DNA reads TGTGCCACCTTGGACGGCGCCTATGGCTACACCTTC. The full variable domain, in which reference TRBV2 and TRBJ1-2 provide the parts outside the CDR3, is EPEVTQTPSHQVTQMGQEVILRCVPISNHLYFYWYRQILGQKVEFLVSFYNNEISEKSEIFDDQFSVERPDGSNFTLKIRSTKLEDSAMYFCATLDGAYGYTFGSGTRLTVV.